Sequencing of this T cell receptor (beta chain) was carried out in a study of CD8 T cells in Susac syndrome. When the RNA was reverse transcribed, random hexamers were used with an input of roughly 0.45 to 1 ug. TCRdb recomputed calls from the immunoSEQ multiplex PCR reads with MiXCR, one row per CDR3 protein. Among 150,000 to 190,000 distinct CDR3 sequences listed, roughly 95% were seen once. Germline V CDR1 and CDR2: SGHNT, YYREEE (reference sequence). V shed 3 bases and J shed 8 bases, with 15 bases lying between them. The CDR3 spans 14 residues. The clonotype was recovered from a human donor with multiple sclerosis. Material for sequencing was CD8+ T cells from PBMCs. The chain links TRBV5-4 to TRBJ2-1; D possibly uses TRBD1 or TRBD2 (5 bases each). The CDR3 reads CASSWGWGSDEQFF. The CDR3 DNA sequence: TGTGCCAGCAGCTGGGGTTGGGGGTCGGATGAGCAGTTCTTC.